This T cell receptor (beta chain) was profiled in a study of cytomegalovirus exposure and HLA in healthy donors. Across the whole study: Most donors, around 81% of around 400 genotyped, fell in the Caucasian-associated ancestry cluster.

CDR1 is SGHRS and CDR2 is YFSETQ in the germline V gene. The CDR3 has 14 residues. The ends lost 3 bases at V and 2 bases at J; junction bases unmatched: 0. Study-level results: In a later analysis, a missense DCLRE1C variant was linked to TCR beta V- and J-gene trimming. Earlier analysis yielded a pattern in which most TCR beta V segments were productive about 90% or about 30% of the time. Later on, an analysis found that several of the most significant clusters appeared to be linked to common viral pathogens, which included parvovirus B19.

PCR employed 60 Vbeta and 13 Jbeta primers. TCRdb keeps only in-frame clones here, not all; method: immunoSEQ multiplex PCR. The data show approximately 150,000 clones, under 85% seen once. About this clone itself: Its antigen is not identified.

This receptor was taken from a man aged 50-59 years in good health and CMV-seropositive. The chain joins TRBV5-1 to TRBJ1-5, with TRBD1 matching over 9 bases. The sample was PBMCs. CDR3 amino acids: CASSWTGGNQPQHF. Here the CDR3 DNA reads TGCGCCAGCAGCTGGACAGGGGGCAATCAGCCCCAGCATTTT.